This T cell receptor (beta chain) was sequenced during a study of CD8 T cells in Susac syndrome. From germline, CDR1 is LGHNA and CDR2 YNFKEQ. V was shortened by 1 base and J by 2 bases, with 12 bases between the two germline ends. This CDR3 spans 15 amino acids. It was negative isolation that provided the CD8+ and CD4+ T cells, whereas TEMRA cells were enriched by FACS. Reverse transcription of roughly 0.45 to 1 ug RNA was performed with random hexamers. TCRdb used MiXCR to reprocess the immunoSEQ multiplex PCR reads, holding one entry per CDR3 protein. This sample yields 130,000 to 150,000 distinct CDR3 sequences, of which approximately 93% are seen a single time; approximately 0.09% belongs to the top ten.

Material for sequencing was CD4+ T cells from PBMCs. This clonotype was obtained from a human donor in good health. The rearrangement links TRBV4-2 to TRBJ2-7, with D possibly called TRBD1 or TRBD2 (5 bases each). CDR3 DNA sequence: TGTGCCAGCAGCCAAGCACTAGGGGATACCTACGAGCAGTACTTC. This encodes CASSQALGDTYEQYF.